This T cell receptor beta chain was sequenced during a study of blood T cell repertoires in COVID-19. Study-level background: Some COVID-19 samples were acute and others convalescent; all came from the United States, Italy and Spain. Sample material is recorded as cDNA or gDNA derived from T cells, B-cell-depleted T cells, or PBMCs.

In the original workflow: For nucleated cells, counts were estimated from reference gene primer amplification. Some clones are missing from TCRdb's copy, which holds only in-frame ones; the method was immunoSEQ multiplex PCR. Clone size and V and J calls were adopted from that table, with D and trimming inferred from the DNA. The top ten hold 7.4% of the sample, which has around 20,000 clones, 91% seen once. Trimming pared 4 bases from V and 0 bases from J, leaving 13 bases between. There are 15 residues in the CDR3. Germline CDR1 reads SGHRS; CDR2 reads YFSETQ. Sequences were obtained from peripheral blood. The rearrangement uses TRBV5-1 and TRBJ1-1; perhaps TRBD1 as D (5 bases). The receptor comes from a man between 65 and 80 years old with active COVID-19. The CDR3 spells CASSMGWGMNTEAFF. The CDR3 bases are TGCGCCAGCAGCATGGGATGGGGCATGAACACTGAAGCTTTCTTT.